The clone carrying this T cell receptor beta chain has a handful of counts. As yet, its antigen is unknown. This entry comes from a study of a mutant IDH1 vaccine in newly diagnosed glioma. Overall study context: Patients were pretreated with radiotherapy, temozolomide, or both, mostly both. Overall study results and limits: Induction of immune responses by the vaccine occurred in about 95% of patients. Shifts in the top peripheral T cell clonotypes seemed unrelated to pseudoprogression.

Described time point: baseline, week 1 (first vaccination visit). Treatment in this sample: pre-vaccination baseline after standard-of-care therapy. New WHO grade 3 or 4 astrocytomas that were IDH1-mutant and ATRX-lost occurred in the donors. Germline values: CDR1 SGHRS, CDR2 YFSETQ. The CDR3 is 14 residues long. The V and J ends lost 0 bases and 2 bases respectively, with 8 bases between them. TCRdb's table, derived via immunoSEQ multiplex PCR, lists solely in-frame clones and lacks some. The sample holds around 99,000 clones, around 80% seen once. The material sequenced was PBMCs, taken from a glioma patient treated with radiotherapy, temozolomide or both. The TCR originated in a middle-aged man with glioma. The rearrangement joins TRBV5-1 to TRBJ1-1; D ambiguous. Here the CDR3 DNA reads TGCGCCAGCAGCTTGGACAGATTCAACACTGAAGCTTTCTTT. Its protein is CASSLDRFNTEAFF. Variable domain in full (rest from reference TRBV5-1 and TRBJ1-1): KAGVTQTPRYLIKTRGQQVTLSCSPISGHRSVSWYQQTPGQGLQFLFEYFSETQRNKGNFPGRFSGRQFSNSRSEMNVSTLELGDSALYLCASSLDRFNTEAFFGQGTRLTVV.